The rows below give T cell receptor beta chains drawn from one sample of a study of T cell repertoires in cytomegalovirus infection. Each CDR3 protein is one row after TCRdb ran MiXCR on the reads. In the table there are 200,000 to 250,000 distinct CDR3 sequences, under 25% of which are singletons. The sample was CD8+ T cells from PBMCs. These receptors originate from a human donor in good health (CMV status not recorded). Some clones in this sample may be carry-over from other donors' samples. CDR3s include the opening cysteine and the closing phenylalanine or tryptophan. The D gene is left open where the match is weak. Clone size is given for some rows only: seen once, a few or many times, or a class if the clone is expanded.

J: TRBJ2-5
size: many
D: -
V: TRBV7-3
DNA: TGTGCCAGCAGCTTCGCGGGGGCCACCGAAGAGACCCAGTACTTC
CDR3: CASSFAGATEETQYF

J: TRBJ2-1
size: -
D: -
V: TRBV5-6
DNA: TGTGCCAGCAGCTGGGGGACAGAGCAGTTCTTC
CDR3: CASSWGTEQFF

J: TRBJ2-3
size: many
D: -
V: TRBV12-3/TRBV12-4
DNA: TGTGCCAGCAGCCCATCGGGGCTAGATACGCAGTATTTT
CDR3: CASSPSGLDTQYF

J: TRBJ2-3
size: many
D: -
V: TRBV7-9
DNA: TGTGCCAGCAGCTTAGGGGGCCTATCCACAGATACGCAGTATTTT
CDR3: CASSLGGLSTDTQYF

J: TRBJ2-5
size: -
D: TRBD2
V: TRBV20-1
DNA: TGCAGTGCTAGAGATATACTCGGACTAGCGGAGACCCAGTACTTC
CDR3: CSARDILGLAETQYF

J: TRBJ1-2
size: many
D: -
V: TRBV7-3
DNA: TGTGCCAGCAGCTCCACCCCCCTGGGGGGCTACACCTTC
CDR3: CASSSTPLGGYTF

J: TRBJ2-2
size: -
D: -
V: TRBV7-8
DNA: TGTGCCAGCAGCGCCCGAGGGTACCTCACCGGGGAGCTGTTTTTT
CDR3: CASSARGYLTGELFF

J: TRBJ2-3
size: many
D: -
V: TRBV12-3/TRBV12-4
DNA: TGTGCCAGCTCCCTTGCAGGGGTCTGGGATACGCAGTATTTT
CDR3: CASSLAGVWDTQYF

J: TRBJ1-1
size: few
D: -
V: TRBV6-1
DNA: TGTGCCAGCAGCTCCACGGGGTCGGGAACTGAAGCTTTCTTT
CDR3: CASSSTGSGTEAFF

J: TRBJ1-2
size: -
D: -
V: TRBV4-2
DNA: TGTGCCAGCAGCTCGGCCCTTATGATGGGCTACACCTTC
CDR3: CASSSALMMGYTF

J: TRBJ2-7
size: many
D: -
V: TRBV7-6
DNA: TGTGCCAGCAGCCTTAAGGGCCGATACGAGCAGTACTTC
CDR3: CASSLKGRYEQYF

J: TRBJ2-1
size: many
D: -
V: TRBV7-2
DNA: TGTGCCAGCAGCCAAACCTTCGCCGATGAGCAGTTCTTC
CDR3: CASSQTFADEQFF

J: TRBJ2-3
size: many
D: TRBD2
V: TRBV7-2
DNA: TGTGCCAGCAGCTTAGCCACTAGCGGGGCTTACACAGATACGCAGTATTTT
CDR3: CASSLATSGAYTDTQYF

J: TRBJ2-1
size: few
D: TRBD2
V: TRBV29-1
DNA: TGCAGCGTTGATCGGGGGGGGCCCCGCTCCTACAATGAGCAGTTCTTC
CDR3: CSVDRGGPRSYNEQFF

J: TRBJ2-7
size: few
D: -
V: TRBV11-2
DNA: TGTGCCAGCAGCTTAGGGGGACTGGTCTCCTACGAGCAGTACTTC
CDR3: CASSLGGLVSYEQYF

J: TRBJ2-7
size: few
D: TRBD2
V: TRBV2
DNA: TGTGCCAGCAGTGACCCTAGCGGGACCTACGAGCAGTACTTC
CDR3: CASSDPSGTYEQYF

J: TRBJ2-7
size: once
D: TRBD1
V: TRBV7-6
DNA: TGTGCCAGCAGCGCCCTCGGGGACAGGGGGTTCTACGAGCAGTACTTC
CDR3: CASSALGDRGFYEQYF

J: TRBJ2-5
size: many
D: TRBD1
V: TRBV6-6
DNA: TGTGCCAGTAGCCGCCCACGCGGGGACAGGGAGCAAGAGACCCAGTACTTC
CDR3: CASSRPRGDREQETQYF

J: TRBJ1-5
size: many
D: -
V: TRBV2
DNA: TGTGCCAGCAGTGGGACAGTGATAAGCAATCAGCCCCAGCATTTT
CDR3: CASSGTVISNQPQHF

J: TRBJ2-7
size: many
D: TRBD2
V: TRBV7-8
DNA: TGTGCCAGCAGCTTAGCTGCGGGGGGGACCTCCTACGAGCAGTACTTC
CDR3: CASSLAAGGTSYEQYF

J: TRBJ2-1
size: -
D: TRBD2
V: TRBV13
DNA: TGTGCCAGCAGCCCAAGGCTAGCGGGGGGCGAGAATGAGCAGTTCTTC
CDR3: CASSPRLAGGENEQFF